This entry lists 13 T cell receptor beta chains sequenced from one sample in a study of cytomegalovirus exposure and HLA in healthy donors. Primers for the PCR totalled 60 Vbeta and 13 Jbeta. The repertoire was sequenced with immunoSEQ multiplex PCR; TCRdb's copy has only in-frame clones and lacks some. The table has about 160,000 clones, around 75% seen once. Specimen: PBMCs. Source of these receptors: a female donor in good health and CMV-seronegative.

This chain links TRBV11-2 with TRBJ2-5, with TRBD1 matching over 9 bases. Gene TRBJ2-7 matches the end of the DNA better, so the J call may be wrong. The CDR3 spans 15 residues. CDR1 and CDR2 (germline): SGHAT, FQNNGV. The CDR3 nucleotides are TGTGCCAGCAGTTCGAACAGGGGGCGAAACTACGAGCAGTACTTC. It codes for CASSSNRGRNYEQYF.

The rearrangement uses TRBV2 and TRBJ2-2; tentatively, D is TRBD2 (5 bases). The V gene's germline CDR1 is SNHLY and CDR2 FYNNEI. CDR3 size: 16 residues. V dropped 1 base and J dropped 0 bases, with 9 bases sitting between them. This CDR3 is CASSEVELANTGELFF. CDR3 DNA: TGTGCCAGCAGTGAAGTGGAACTAGCGAACACCGGGGAGCTGTTTTTT.

In nucleotides, the CDR3 is TGCGCCAGCAGCTCCGACAGCACCTCCTACGAGCAGTACTTC. Translating gives CASSSDSTSYEQYF. This chain connects TRBV5-1 to TRBJ2-7; D possibly corresponds to TRBD1 (5 bases). Germline V lookup: CDR1 SGHRS, CDR2 YFSETQ. This CDR3 spans 14 amino acids. Trimming took off 3 bases at V and 0 bases at J, with 10 bases between the two ends.

This rearrangement joins TRBV29-1 to TRBJ1-1, with 7 nucleotides matching TRBD1. The CDR3 is made up of 15 amino acids. Germline loops: CDR1 SQVTM, CDR2 ANQGSEA. The junction had 12 bases not matched to a gene; V was cut back by 8 bases and J by 0 bases. The CDR3 DNA sequence: TGCAGCTTTTCGGGACAGCAGGAGATGAACACTGAAGCTTTCTTT. This codes for CSFSGQQEMNTEAFF.

CDR3 coding DNA: TGTGCCAGCAGTGAAGACAGGGGGCAAAGCTACGAGCAGTACTTC. Protein: CASSEDRGQSYEQYF. The V gene is TRBV2, the J gene TRBJ2-7, with TRBD1 matching 9 bases. Looked up from germline, CDR1 is SNHLY and CDR2 is FYNNEI. The V and J ends lost 1 base and 3 bases, in that order; junction bases with no gene match: 4. This CDR3 comprises 15 residues.

This clone was recorded only once. V usage is TRBV4-3 and J usage is TRBJ1-2; perhaps TRBD1 as D (5 bases). V was cut by 1 base and J by 6 bases, with 15 bases left in between. Per the germline V gene, CDR1 is LGHNA and CDR2 is YSLEER. CDR3 length equals 15 residues. The CDR3: CASSQAQGATNGYTF. CDR3 nucleotides: TGCGCCAGCAGCCAAGCCCAGGGTGCAACGAATGGCTACACCTTC.

This chain connects TRBV11-2 to TRBJ2-7, with 9 bases identical to TRBD1. With 7 bases clipped from V and 6 bases from J, the junction kept 7 bases outside the gene matches. Germline-derived CDR1 and CDR2 are SGHAT and FQNNGV. There are 13 residues in the CDR3. The CDR3 here is CASTPGQGAEQYF. CDR3 DNA: TGTGCCAGCACCCCGGGACAGGGTGCCGAGCAGTACTTC. Complete variable domain (other parts from reference TRBV11-2 and TRBJ2-7): EAGVAQSPRYKIIEKRQSVAFWCNPISGHATLYWYQQILGQGPKLLIQFQNNGVVDDSQLPKDRFSAERLKGVDSTLKIQPAKLEDSAVYLCASTPGQGAEQYFGPGTRLTVT.

V and J are TRBV7-9 and TRBJ1-4, with D maybe TRBD1 (5 bases). With 1 base removed from V and 2 bases from J, the gap between germline ends came to 17 bases. CDR3 length equals 18 residues. Germline CDR1 SEHNR, CDR2 FQNEAQ (reference sequence). CDR3 region: CASSLVDGRVWTNEKLFF. The CDR3 DNA reads TGTGCCAGCAGCTTAGTAGACGGCAGGGTCTGGACTAATGAAAAACTGTTTTTT.

The rearrangement joins TRBV14 to TRBJ2-1, with D tentatively TRBD2 (5 bases). V was clipped by 4 bases and J by 0 bases, with 16 bases between them. Germline V CDR1 and CDR2: SGHDN, FVKESK. This CDR3 has 17 residues. CDR3 residues: CASSLRGWLSSYNEQFF. The CDR3 nucleotides read TGTGCCAGCAGCCTTCGAGGGTGGTTAAGCTCCTACAATGAGCAGTTCTTC.

This clone appeared once. This sequence joins TRBV28 and TRBJ1-2, with 9 bases that match TRBD1. The CDR3 has 12 residues. V was clipped by 8 bases and J by 7 bases; unmatched bases: 5. Looked up from germline, CDR1 is MDHEN and CDR2 is SYDVKM. CDR3 DNA sequence: TGTGCCAGCCTAACAGGGGGCGGTGGCTACACCTTC. This translates into CASLTGGGGYTF.

This chain links TRBV19 with TRBJ1-2; 10 bases line up with TRBD1. V shed 4 bases, J shed 6 bases, and the junction held 11 bases outside the gene matches. The germline gives CDR1 LNHDA, CDR2 SQIVND (reference sequence). CDR3 length: 16 residues. CDR3: CASSTFPGTGVNGYTF. The CDR3 coding sequence is TGTGCCAGTAGTACCTTCCCCGGGACAGGGGTGAATGGCTACACCTTC.

This clone showed up just once. The same CDR3 can be traced to other DNA sequences in this sample. The chain employs TRBV9 and TRBJ1-1, with 8 bases lining up with TRBD1. CDR1 is SGDLS and CDR2 is YYNGEE in the germline V gene. V lost 2 bases to trimming and J lost 5 bases; unmatched junction nucleotides: 5. The CDR3 is made up of 14 amino acids. In DNA, the CDR3 is TGTGCCAGCAGCGTGGGGACAGGTCAAACTGAAGCTTTCTTT. Its protein product is CASSVGTGQTEAFF. The full variable domain, with the rest looked up from reference TRBV9 and TRBJ1-1, is DSGVTQTPKHLITATGQRVTLRCSPRSGDLSVYWYQQSLDQGLQFLIQYYNGEERAKGNILERFSAQQFPDLHSELNLSSLELGDSALYFCASSVGTGQTEAFFGQGTRLTVV.

This chain uses TRBV27 with TRBJ2-1; D not certain. Trimming shortened V by 7 bases and J by 0 bases, and 7 bases separated the two germline ends. Germline-derived CDR1 and CDR2 are MNHEY and SMNVEV (reference sequence). The CDR3 is 13 amino acids. The CDR3 region has the DNA TGTGCCAGCATTCTTAGCTCCTACAATGAGCAGTTCTTC. Translated: CASILSSYNEQFF.